This TCR beta chain was captured by sequencing in a study of cytomegalovirus exposure and HLA in healthy donors. Study-wide results and caveats: In vitro, a few CMV-associated chains proved specific for CMV antigens. Cytomegalovirus status was reportedly diagnosed by the classifier with high sensitivity and specificity.

CDR3 length: 17 residues. Germline V gene lookup returns CDR1 MGHRA and CDR2 YSYEKL. V lost 1 base, J lost 3 bases, and 4 bases stayed unmatched. Use of 60 Vbeta and 13 Jbeta primers characterized the PCR. TCRdb's table, derived via immunoSEQ multiplex PCR, lists solely in-frame clones and lacks some. The top ten clones hold about 15% of a sample with about 84,000 clones, 63% of them seen once. As to this clone: Antigen: not known.

The sequenced sample was PBMCs. The chain employs TRBV4-1 and TRBJ2-3; 13 bases fit TRBD2. This TCR was recovered from a woman aged 35 to 49 in good health and CMV-seropositive. Written as DNA, the CDR3 is TGCGCCAGCAGCCAAGGGACTAGCGGGAGCCGGACAGATACGCAGTATTTT. Its translation is CASSQGTSGSRTDTQYF.